A single T cell receptor beta chain is shown here with its context. No antigen is known for it. No qualities accompany the bases; no much larger clone lies one base away. CDR1 and CDR2, per the germline V gene (reference sequence), are MNHEY and SMNVEV. V was cut back by 5 bases and J by 4 bases, leaving a gap of 12 bases between them. The CDR3 covers 14 residues, taking in both the cysteine and the phenylalanine. The retained sequence is limited to the CDR3, 42 bases, with the frame set at the first base. Receptor amplification or capture employed PCR. TCRdb shows the sequencer as NextSeq 500. Bulk TCR libraries were generated as previously described, with the TCR primers listed in Table S5 used. The Qiagen AllPrep DNA/RNA kit was used to purify total RNA. Before analysis, reads from multiple sequencing runs of one library were combined. Per the original workflow: Reads were retained only if an exact TCR constant sequence was present, and the retained reads were trimmed to 150 nt and grouped according to their 12-nt molecular barcodes. Reads in each barcode group were sub-clustered using a 15% Levenshtein threshold, and a quality-weighted consensus sequence was built for each RNA molecule. Non-functional sequences were excluded, and lower-count sequences lying one edit away from another sequence were also excluded. Based on fitting two negative binomial distributions, any barcode sub-cluster with under 20% of the maximum read count was discarded. TCRdb cleaned the public reads at Q25 with fastp, built clones with MiXCR and kept in-frame beta chains. Here each entry gathers all rows of one CDR3 protein and keeps the most common genes and DNA. The V and J calls were determined by TCRdb, not by the authors. This sample holds roughly 630,000 distinct CDR3 sequences; around 25% were observed only once. The ten largest clones add up to 0.78% of the sample.

Libraries of naive CD8 T cells were built from anywhere between about 18,000 and 1,000,000 sorted cells, with 10%, 30% or 50% of the purified RNA used. Naive CD8 T cells were FACS-sorted as CD8+CD4-CCR7+CD45RA+ on a BD FACSAria II into RLT Plus buffer. Roughly ten TCR copies' worth of Jurkat RNA were spiked into 20,000-1,000,000 naive CD8 T cell samples to test detection sensitivity. Enrichment of CD8 T cells was performed with RosetteSep CD8+ T Cell Enrichment Cocktail and Ficoll-Paque, after which ACK red cell lysis was carried out. This sample is drawn from a study of molecular identifiers for immune sequencing clone quantification (dated by TCRdb to about 2018). Broadly, across the study: For a replicate experiment, RNA from 20,000 or 100,000 naive CD8 T cells was divided into five aliquots, and four of the five aliquots were sequenced. CD8 T cells were used in a methods study to benchmark molecular-identifier clustering-based TCR repertoire sequencing (MIDCIRS) and TCR RNA copy counting. Overall study outcomes, separate from this receptor: Modeling indicated about 3 TCR RNA copies recovered per cell, compared with roughly 10 by digital PCR, which implies a capture efficiency of 25% to 35%. A single cell's worth of spiked-in Jurkat TCR RNA was reported detectable even among 850,000 to 1,000,000 naive CD8 T cells. Without barcode sub-clustering, chimeric consensus sequences inflated TCR diversity; chimeras reached as high as 47%. Spiked-in Jurkat TCR RNA (approximately 10 copies' worth), which is not part of the donor repertoire, was contained in the naive libraries. In CMV-specific effector cells, over 99% of molecules were held by clones above 20 RNA copies, whereas under 1% of molecules were held by such clones in naive cells. Highly expanded clone sizes could be underestimated if identical TCR molecules share a barcode.

This TCR derives from a human donor in good health. Some libraries in this study had Jurkat cell RNA spiked in. Input material: naive CD8+ T cells from blood, with Jurkat cell RNA spiked in. The cell subset or site tag for this specimen amounts to: FACS-sorted CD8+CD4-CCR7+CD45RA+ naive T cells. The rearranged segments are TRBV27 and TRBJ2-1; no D gene call is confident. The bases read TGTGCCAGCAGTCCCGGTACCCCTTACAATGAGCAGTTCTTC. Its coded protein is CASSPGTPYNEQFF.